One and the same sample provided the 23 T cell receptor beta chains below, sequenced in a study of neoadjuvant anti-PD-1 for oral cavity cancer (dated by TCRdb to the early 2020s). Libraries came from the immunoSEQ multiplex PCR assay. As stored in TCRdb, this immuneACCESS dataset retains in-frame rearrangements with V and J assigned. A fraction of the clones does not appear; measured against another copy, unresolved V genes explain less than half of the discrepancy, and the remainder lacks a known reason. The sample yields roughly 14,000 clones; 65% to 75% were counted once. Together, the top ten hold 2.9% of the sample. According to the study, the label for this sample's time point signals: after neoadjuvant nivolumab, at surgical resection. The sequenced sample was PBMCs, obtained after nivolumab (anti-PD-1) treatment. The origin of the receptors is a person aged 35-79 years with oral cavity squamous cell carcinoma.

The genes are TRBV25-1 and TRBJ1-1; D may be TRBD1 (5 bases). The ends were cut back, 5 bases at V and 4 bases at J, with 17 bases in the middle. Germline-derived CDR1 and CDR2 are MGHDK and SYGVNS. There are 15 residues in the CDR3. The CDR3 DNA follows: TGTGCCAGCAGTATCTCAGCGCTGGGGACCACTGAAGCTTTCTTT. Its protein product is CASSISALGTTEAFF.

As regards this clone: In the same sample, other DNA sequences code for this CDR3. The rearrangement joins TRBV6-1 to TRBJ2-3; D perhaps matches TRBD1 (5 bases). The CDR3 length is 15 residues. Per germline, CDR1 MNHNS and CDR2 SASEGT. The germline V and J ends were trimmed by 7 bases and 4 bases, with 18 bases remaining between them. DNA for the CDR3: TGTGCCAGCACTCAGATGGCAGGGAATGCAGATACGCAGTATTTT. It encodes CASTQMAGNADTQYF.

This sequence joins TRBV11-2 and TRBJ2-5; either TRBD1 or TRBD2 may fit D (5 bases each). V was pared by 4 bases and J by 4 bases, with 25 bases between. CDR1 is SGHAT and CDR2 is FQNNGV in the germline V gene. The CDR3 loop spans 18 amino acids. The CDR3 sequence is CASSSLTGPRGRGETQYF. CDR3 nucleotide sequence: TGTGCCAGCAGCTCCTTGACGGGCCCCCGGGGAAGGGGAGAGACCCAGTACTTC.

Only a few counts were recorded for this clone. The chain combines TRBV9 with TRBJ2-7, with 11 bases aligning to TRBD1. Germline trimming cut 3 bases from V and 5 bases from J; bases unmatched to any gene: 7. CDR1 is SGDLS, CDR2 YYNGEE, per germline. The CDR3 runs to 15 residues. The CDR3 protein is CASSAGTGGGDEQYF. In DNA form, the CDR3 reads TGTGCCAGCAGCGCCGGGACAGGGGGAGGTGACGAGCAGTACTTC.

The V and J genes are TRBV2 and TRBJ2-2; D remains ambiguous. Germline V lookup: CDR1 SNHLY, CDR2 FYNNEI. CDR3 length equals 14 residues. Trimming cost V 2 bases and J 5 bases, with 9 bases left between them. The DNA for the CDR3 is TGTGCCAGCAGTGAAATGATTGGGACCGGGGAGCTGTTTTTT. This codes for CASSEMIGTGELFF.

This clone is labeled as medium-sized (0.01 to 0.1%). The chain uses TRBV10-1 and TRBJ2-3; D uncertain. Deletions cut 0 bases from V and 5 bases from J, with 6 bases between. In germline, CDR1 is WNHNN, CDR2 SYGVQD (reference sequence). This CDR3 spans 13 amino acids. CDR3 in amino acids: CASSESLEDTQYF. The CDR3, as DNA: TGCGCCAGCAGTGAGTCGTTGGAAGATACGCAGTATTTT.

The rearrangement uses TRBV6-1 and TRBJ2-2, with 8 nucleotides matching TRBD1. The germline V gene encodes CDR1 MNHNS and CDR2 SASEGT. The CDR3 runs 13 residues. The junction had 4 bases not matched to a gene; V was cut back by 6 bases and J by 7 bases. The chain's CDR3 is CASRGQAGGELFF. The CDR3 region has the DNA TGTGCCAGCAGGGGACAGGCGGGCGGGGAGCTGTTTTTT.

There are a few counts of this clone. The V call is TRBV5-6, the J call TRBJ1-2; 7 nucleotides agree with TRBD1. There are 14 residues in the CDR3. Per germline, CDR1 SGHDT and CDR2 YYEEEE. Trimming at V came to 3 bases and at J to 5 bases, leaving 7 bases not matched to a gene. CDR3 region: CASSSDRDWYGYTF. The CDR3, as DNA: TGTGCCAGCAGCTCCGACAGGGATTGGTATGGCTACACCTTC.

The chain recombines TRBV2 with TRBJ2-1; D gene ambiguous. The CDR3 consists of 13 residues. Germline V gene sequence: CDR1 SNHLY, CDR2 FYNNEI. The V end lost 2 bases, the J end lost 4 bases, and 6 bases lay between the germline ends. The CDR3: CASSELFYNEQFF. The CDR3 nucleotides are TGTGCCAGCAGTGAATTATTTTACAATGAGCAGTTCTTC.

The rearrangement links TRBV2 to TRBJ2-3; maybe TRBD2 (6 bases). V was cut by 8 bases and J by 3 bases, with 9 bases left in between. Per the germline V gene, CDR1 is SNHLY and CDR2 is FYNNEI. The CDR3 loop spans 12 amino acids. CDR3 nucleotide sequence: TGTGCCAGCGGGGGACTGACAGATACGCAGTATTTT. Protein: CASGGLTDTQYF.

This clone was picked up a small number of times. The chain recombines TRBV19 with TRBJ1-2; 8 bases line up with TRBD1. The CDR3 totals 18 residues. Looked up from germline, CDR1 is LNHDA and CDR2 is SQIVND (reference sequence). V gave up 3 bases and J gave up 4 bases; unmatched junction bases: 16. The CDR3 protein is CASSIDNRGTKNLYGYTF. The CDR3 DNA sequence: TGTGCCAGTAGTATCGATAACAGGGGGACTAAAAACCTCTATGGCTACACCTTC.

This clone was seen just once. This sequence joins TRBV9 and TRBJ1-4; D unresolved. From germline, CDR1 is SGDLS and CDR2 YYNGEE. There are 16 residues in the CDR3. V lost 0 bases and J lost 0, with 9 bases in between. Written as DNA, the CDR3 is TGTGCCAGCAGCGTAGGTGTCGGCTCAACTAATGAAAAACTGTTTTTT. Its protein product is CASSVGVGSTNEKLFF.

The sample holds a few counts of this clone. The V gene is TRBV27, the J gene TRBJ1-5; unclear D gene. Trimming removed 4 bases from V and 3 bases from J, with 13 bases in between. This CDR3 region has 15 residues. The V gene's germline CDR1 is MNHEY and CDR2 SMNVEV (reference sequence). The CDR3 nucleotides are TGTGCCAGCAGTTCAAGGATCCTTCCCAATCAGCCCCAGCATTTT. This sequence encodes CASSSRILPNQPQHF.

CDR3 DNA sequence: TGTGCCAGTAGTCATGGACTAGCAAACAATGAGCAGTTCTTC. The encoded protein is CASSHGLANNEQFF. The gene calls are TRBV19 and TRBJ2-1; 8 bases map to TRBD2. The V gene's germline CDR1 is LNHDA and CDR2 SQIVND (reference sequence). This CDR3 contains 14 residues. The ends lost 5 bases at V and 5 bases at J; junction bases unmatched: 5.

V and J are TRBV10-3 and TRBJ2-3; D may be TRBD1 or TRBD2 (5 bases each). Looked up from germline, CDR1 is ENHRY and CDR2 is SYGVKD. This CDR3 contains 15 residues. Deletions cut 4 bases from V and 4 bases from J, with 15 bases between. The CDR3 region has the DNA TGTGCCATCAGTGCGGGGACCCACCTGGCAGATACGCAGTATTTT. Encoded protein: CAISAGTHLADTQYF.

The rearrangement links TRBV19 to TRBJ2-3; D uncertain. Trimming pared 3 bases from V and 7 bases from J, leaving 14 bases between. Germline CDR1 is LNHDA and CDR2 is SQIVND (reference sequence). There are 14 residues in the CDR3. The CDR3 DNA sequence: TGTGCCAGTAGTATCCCCGCACGAGCGAATACGCAGTATTTT. Translated: CASSIPARANTQYF.

The chain joins TRBV30 to TRBJ1-2, with 8 nucleotides matching TRBD1. CDR1 and CDR2 (germline): GTSNPN, SVGIG (reference sequence). J was trimmed by 5 bases and V by 3 bases; bases with no gene match: 2. The CDR3 is 12 residues long. The CDR3 reads CAWSTGGYGYTF. DNA of the CDR3: TGTGCCTGGAGCACAGGGGGGTATGGCTACACCTTC.

This clone was counted a few times. This chain links TRBV19 with TRBJ1-2, with no clear D. The CDR3 runs to 13 residues. Germline values: CDR1 LNHDA, CDR2 SQIVND (reference sequence). Trimming cost V 11 bases and J 2 bases, with 15 bases left between them. CDR3 amino acids: CASRTGFNYGYTF. In DNA form, the CDR3 reads TGTGCCTCGAGGACCGGATTCAACTATGGCTACACCTTC.

V usage is TRBV6-1 and J usage is TRBJ2-7; 10 bases are a match to TRBD2. V lost 8 bases, J lost 3 bases, and 10 bases stayed unmatched. The CDR3 extends over 15 amino acids. Germline CDR1 and CDR2: MNHNS and SASEGT. The CDR3, as DNA: TGTGCCAGCGGCCCCACTAGCGGGAACCTCTACGAGCAGTACTTC. This codes for CASGPTSGNLYEQYF.

The chain uses TRBV10-3 and TRBJ1-4, with D tentatively TRBD1 (6 bases). The CDR3 covers 18 residues. From germline, CDR1 is ENHRY and CDR2 SYGVKD. The V end was cut by 0 bases, the J end by 7 bases, with 21 bases between. The CDR3 DNA sequence: TGTGCCATCAGTGAGTCGGCAGGGGACATCAAATCTGGTGAAAAACTGTTTTTT. Residues: CAISESAGDIKSGEKLFF.

This clone came up once. V and J are TRBV5-1 and TRBJ2-1; the D gene is possibly TRBD2 (5 bases). The germline gives CDR1 SGHRS, CDR2 YFSETQ. The CDR3 totals 15 residues. V lost 1 base to trimming and J lost 6 bases, with 14 bases between them. The CDR3: CASSLTGNQRNEQFF. The CDR3 nucleotides are TGCGCCAGCAGCTTGACGGGGAACCAGCGCAATGAGCAGTTCTTC.

The chain combines TRBV10-3 with TRBJ1-3; TRBD1 matches at 9 bases. CDR3 size: 17 residues. V was pared by 11 bases and J by 0 bases, with 14 bases of the junction left unmatched. Germline V gives CDR1 ENHRY, CDR2 SYGVKD. The DNA for the CDR3 is TGTGCCTTCCACGGGACAGGGTATTCTTTCTCTGGAAACACCATATATTTT. Translated: CAFHGTGYSFSGNTIYF.

The chain recombines TRBV6-5 with TRBJ2-7, with D perhaps being TRBD1 or TRBD2 (5 bases each). Between the trimmed V and J ends, which lost 6 bases and 0 bases, there was a span of 12 bases. Germline CDR1 MNHEY, CDR2 SVGAGI. The CDR3 runs 14 residues. The CDR3 DNA reads as TGTGCCAGCAGAGGGACGGGAAGCTCCTACGAGCAGTACTTC. It is translated as CASRGTGSSYEQYF.